Shown below are 20 T cell receptor beta chains from a single sample sequenced in a study of a mutant IDH1 vaccine in newly diagnosed glioma. The sample's time point: week 35, safety follow-up. Vaccinated patients received 300 ug of mutant IDH1 20-mer peptide per dose, with topical imiquimod. Generated by immunoSEQ multiplex PCR, the TCRdb table keeps only in-frame clones and is missing some. The sample comprises around 26,000 clones, over 65% of which are singletons, and 31% rests with the top ten. Their antigen targets remain unknown. This material consisted of PBMCs, taken from a glioma patient whose treatment included an IDH1 peptide vaccine. Every receptor here comes from a man in his thirties or forties with glioma.

The CDR3 is CASSSGTGGLINQPQHF. The CDR3, as DNA: TGTGCCAGCAGCAGCGGGACAGGGGGCCTTATCAATCAGCCCCAGCATTTT. The chain joins TRBV7-2 to TRBJ1-5, with 12 bases fitting TRBD1. Germline CDR1 SGHTA, CDR2 FQGNSA. Trimming removed 5 bases from V and 3 bases from J; junction bases left unmatched: 8. The CDR3 runs to 17 residues.

J is TRBJ2-2 and V is TRBV27, with D tentatively TRBD1 (5 bases). The CDR3 spans 14 residues. From germline, CDR1 is MNHEY and CDR2 SMNVEV (reference sequence). Trimming removed 11 bases from V and 4 bases from J, with 17 bases in between. This CDR3 reads CAWSMSGCTGELFF. As DNA, the CDR3 is TGTGCCTGGTCGATGTCAGGGTGCACCGGGGAGCTGTTTTTT.

The V call is TRBV29-1, the J call TRBJ2-2, with D unclear. The CDR3 runs to 13 residues. Germline V gene sequence: CDR1 SQVTM, CDR2 ANQGSEA. V gave up 7 bases and J gave up 6 bases, with 15 bases separating them. DNA for the CDR3: TGCAGCGCCAGATCTATGGGTGCCGGGGAGCTGTTTTTT. Protein product: CSARSMGAGELFF.

The chain couples TRBV6-4 to TRBJ2-1, with 8 bases that match TRBD2. This CDR3 region has 14 residues. Germline CDR1 MRHNA, CDR2 SNTAGT. After removal of 5 bases from V and 8 bases from J, the junction contained 8 bases not matched to a gene. The CDR3 spells CASSIGRAGDEQFF. The DNA for the CDR3 is TGTGCCAGCAGTATCGGGAGGGCCGGGGATGAGCAGTTCTTC.

This clone qualifies as medium-sized (0.01 to 0.1%). V is TRBV7-2 and J is TRBJ2-7; 10 bases fit TRBD1. The germline V gene encodes CDR1 SGHTA and CDR2 FQGNSA. The CDR3 is 15 residues long. Trimming took 5 bases from V and 9 from J; bases not matched to a gene: 13. The CDR3 nucleotides are TGTGCCAGCAGCACCGTCGGACAGGGGGGAGGTGGGCAGTACTTC. It yields the protein CASSTVGQGGGGQYF.

This clone occurred once. This sequence joins TRBV7-2 and TRBJ2-5; 8 bases map to TRBD1. From germline, CDR1 is SGHTA and CDR2 FQGNSA. This CDR3 comprises 19 residues. V lost 2 bases and J lost 5; bases outside the gene matches: 19. CDR3 nucleotide sequence: TGTGCCAGCAGCTTACAGGCCGGCGCAGAATCAGGGGGCGCGGAGACCCAGTACTTC. Its protein is CASSLQAGAESGGAETQYF.

The J gene is TRBJ2-1, the V gene TRBV5-1; D perhaps matches TRBD2 (6 bases). Germline V gives CDR1 SGHRS, CDR2 YFSETQ. The V end lost 4 bases, the J end lost 0 bases, and 11 bases lay between the germline ends. CDR3 length: 15 residues. The CDR3 protein is CASSGGLDSYNEQFF. CDR3 in DNA: TGCGCCAGCAGCGGGGGACTGGACTCCTACAATGAGCAGTTCTTC.

J is TRBJ2-7 and V is TRBV2; possible D gene TRBD2, 5 bases. This CDR3 spans 16 amino acids. The germline V gene encodes CDR1 SNHLY and CDR2 FYNNEI. V was cut by 3 bases and J by 4 bases, with 19 bases left in between. The CDR3 bases are TGTGCCAGCAGTGAGTTTTTGGGCCCCGGGGAATACGAGCAGTACTTC. It yields the protein CASSEFLGPGEYEQYF.

CDR3 nucleotides: TGCGCCAGCAGCCACGATACAGGGGGCCGTGCAGATACGCAGTATTTT. This translates into CASSHDTGGRADTQYF. The V call is TRBV4-1, the J call TRBJ2-3, with 9 bases aligning to TRBD1. Germline V lookup: CDR1 MGHRA, CDR2 YSYEKL. The CDR3 length is 16 residues. Losses at the gene ends were 3 bases for V and 4 bases for J; bases not matched to a gene: 8.

The chain has TRBV13 and TRBJ1-4, with D hard to call. The CDR3 consists of 14 residues. V was shortened by 2 bases and J by 7 bases, with 11 bases between the two germline ends. Germline CDR1 is PRHDT and CDR2 is FYEKMQ (reference sequence). Here the CDR3 DNA reads TGTGCCAGCAGCTTAAGCTTGGCAGGTGAAAAACTGTTTTTT. Translated: CASSLSLAGEKLFF.

V and J are TRBV7-9 and TRBJ1-6; D remains ambiguous. The germline V and J ends were trimmed by 5 bases and 7 bases, with 12 bases remaining between them. The CDR3 runs 14 residues. CDR1 and CDR2 (germline): SEHNR, FQNEAQ (reference sequence). The CDR3 is CASSLSERNSPLHF. The CDR3 nucleotides read TGTGCCAGCAGCCTGTCCGAGCGGAATTCACCCCTCCACTTT. Together with reference TRBV7-9 and TRBJ1-6, the CDR3 gives the full variable domain: DTGVSQNPRHKITKRGQNVTFRCDPISEHNRLYWYRQTLGQGPEFLTYFQNEAQLEKSRLLSDRFSAERPKGSFSTLEIQRTEQGDSAMYLCASSLSERNSPLHFGNGTRLTVT.

The chain has TRBV30 and TRBJ2-1; weak D call: TRBD1 (5 bases). Per germline, CDR1 GTSNPN and CDR2 SVGIG (reference sequence). The V and J ends lost 4 bases and 6 bases respectively, with 7 bases between them. The CDR3 covers 11 residues. CDR3 bases: TGTGCCTGGACAGGGTTCAATGAGCAGTTCTTC. It yields the protein CAWTGFNEQFF.

This clone was detected only a few times. The J gene is TRBJ1-1, the V gene TRBV28; no firm D call. There are 12 residues in the CDR3. Germline CDR1 and CDR2: MDHEN and SYDVKM. V lost 6 bases and J 10 bases, leaving 15 bases between the germline ends. CDR3 DNA: TGTGCCAGCAGCCCCCTCTACATAGGAGCTTTCTTT. Translation gives CASSPLYIGAFF.

This rearrangement joins TRBV6-1 to TRBJ2-2; 8 nucleotides match TRBD1. Trimming cost V 6 bases and J 6 bases; bases outside gene matches: 9. The CDR3 has 15 residues. Germline V gene sequence: CDR1 MNHNS, CDR2 SASEGT. The DNA of the CDR3 is TGTGCCAGCAGGGACGGACAGGGATACTCCGGGGAGCTGTTTTTT. Protein product: CASRDGQGYSGELFF.

The chain combines TRBV2 with TRBJ2-1, with a weak D call TRBD1 (6 bases). V was cut by 5 bases and J by 7 bases, with 21 bases left in between. Germline V CDR1 and CDR2: SNHLY, FYNNEI. The CDR3 runs 16 residues. CDR3 region: CASSSPNTDSRNEQFF. The CDR3 DNA reads TGTGCCAGCAGTTCTCCAAACACGGACAGCCGGAATGAGCAGTTCTTC.

The chain links TRBV9 to TRBJ2-2; TRBD2 matches 9 bases. This CDR3 has 17 residues. The V segment lost 4 bases and the J segment 1 base; nucleotides outside the gene matches: 8. Germline-derived CDR1 and CDR2 are SGDLS and YYNGEE. The CDR3 loop reads CASSPRRTSENTGELFF. CDR3 nucleotides: TGTGCCAGCAGCCCAAGGAGGACTAGCGAGAACACCGGGGAGCTGTTTTTT.

The chain has TRBV6-1 and TRBJ2-1, with 7 bases lining up with TRBD1. Per the germline V gene, CDR1 is MNHNS and CDR2 is SASEGT. The length of the CDR3 is 14 residues. With V trimmed by 7 bases and J by 4 bases, 7 bases remained unmatched. CDR3 sequence: CASNPGQTYNEQFF. CDR3 DNA sequence: TGTGCCAGCAACCCGGGACAGACTTACAATGAGCAGTTCTTC.

The V and J genes are TRBV2 and TRBJ1-1; possible D gene TRBD1, 6 bases. This CDR3 comprises 14 residues. Trimming pared 6 bases from V and 1 base from J, leaving 12 bases between. The germline V gene encodes CDR1 SNHLY and CDR2 FYNNEI. CDR3 bases: TGTGCCAGCAGAGCGGACAGAGAGAACACTGAAGCTTTCTTT. It codes for CASRADRENTEAFF.

J is TRBJ2-7 and V is TRBV5-4; the D gene is possibly TRBD1 (6 bases). Trimming shortened V by 0 bases and J by 3 bases, and 10 bases separated the two germline ends. The CDR3 contains 14 residues. The germline V gene has CDR1 SGHNT and CDR2 YYREEE (reference sequence). CDR3 loop: CASSLDPGDYEQYF. Written as DNA, the CDR3 is TGTGCCAGCAGCTTGGATCCAGGGGACTACGAGCAGTACTTC.

The V and J genes are TRBV11-3 and TRBJ2-7; D possibly corresponds to TRBD1 (6 bases). Trimming took 0 bases from V and 0 from J, leaving 9 bases between them. Germline V gene sequence: CDR1 SGHNT, CDR2 YENEEA. The CDR3 covers 15 residues. The CDR3 DNA follows: TGTGCCAGCAGCTTAGAGGCAGGGGACTCCTACGAGCAGTACTTC. Translated, it gives CASSLEAGDSYEQYF.